These 29 T cell receptor beta chains originate from one sample sequenced in a study of T-cell memory formation after mild COVID-19. One entry per CDR3 protein results from TCRdb running MiXCR on the 5' RACE reads. The table has fewer than 250,000 distinct CDR3 sequences, more than 25% seen once. The specimen was PBMCs or a T cell subset sorted from them (not recorded which). These receptors all stem from an adult woman who had mild COVID-19 (a few samples of this study predate the infection). Cell type and time point are not known.

The V call is TRBV24-1, the J call TRBJ2-2; either TRBD1 or TRBD2 may fit D (6 bases each). This CDR3 has 16 residues. The germline gives CDR1 KGHDR, CDR2 SFDVKD. Trimming took off 7 bases at V and 5 bases at J, with 19 bases between the two ends. The CDR3 sequence: CATSSGGRQWTGELFF. CDR3 DNA: TGTGCCACCAGCTCCGGGGGCAGGCAGTGGACCGGGGAGCTGTTTTTT.

This clonotype was detected only a few times. V usage is TRBV5-1 and J usage is TRBJ2-1; D remains ambiguous. The germline CDR1 and CDR2 sequences are SGHRS and YFSETQ. The CDR3 spans 14 residues. V was shortened by 0 bases and J by 3 bases, with 7 bases between the two germline ends. DNA for the CDR3: TGCGCCAGCAGCTTGGATTACCTCTACAATGAGCAGTTCTTC. It encodes CASSLDYLYNEQFF.

At least ten counts were recorded for this clonotype. The V gene is TRBV18, the J gene TRBJ2-3; possibly TRBD2 for D (6 bases). Deletions cut 5 bases from V and 0 bases from J, with 12 bases between. There are 15 residues in the CDR3. Germline loops: CDR1 KGHSH, CDR2 LQKENI. The CDR3 reads CASSTDYSSTDTQYF. The CDR3 DNA reads as TGTGCCAGCTCAACGGACTATTCCAGCACAGATACGCAGTATTTT.

The chain recombines TRBV7-2 with TRBJ1-5; D is unresolved. Trimming left V 0 bases short and J 0 bases short, with 6 bases between. The CDR3 is 15 residues long. The V gene's germline CDR1 is SGHTA and CDR2 FQGNSA. Here the CDR3 reads CASSLAVGSNQPQHF. The CDR3, as DNA: TGTGCCAGCAGCTTAGCGGTTGGTAGCAATCAGCCCCAGCATTTT. The entire variable domain, with the rest obtained from reference TRBV7-2 and TRBJ1-5, is as follows: GAGVSQSPSNKVTEKGKDVELRCDPISGHTALYWYRQSLGQGLEFLIYFQGNSAPDKSGLPSDRFSAERTGGSVSTLTIQRTQQEDSAVYLCASSLAVGSNQPQHFGDGTRLSIL.

This chain links TRBV5-1 with TRBJ1-1; D is unresolved. This CDR3 spans 14 amino acids. Germline V lookup: CDR1 SGHRS, CDR2 YFSETQ. The V gene lost 5 bases and the J gene lost 5 bases, with 16 bases spanning the gap. CDR3 in DNA: TGCGCCAGCAGGATTTCGGAACGGCGGACTGAAGCTTTCTTT. This gives the protein CASRISERRTEAFF.

This chain connects TRBV13 to TRBJ1-5; TRBD1 might be the D (5 bases). The ends were cut back, 3 bases at V and 5 bases at J, with 11 bases in the middle. The germline V gene has CDR1 PRHDT and CDR2 FYEKMQ (reference sequence). CDR3 size: 14 residues. The CDR3 bases are TGTGCCAGCAGCTTCTCGGGGGGGGATCAGCCCCAGCATTTT. This codes for CASSFSGGDQPQHF.

This clonotype was seen only a few times. CDR3 sequence (DNA): TGCAGTGCCCGAAGGCAGCCTGGCACAGATACGCAGTATTTT. It specifies CSARRQPGTDTQYF. The rearrangement links TRBV20-1 to TRBJ2-3; D ambiguous. V lost 6 bases to trimming and J lost 1 base, with 14 bases between them. Germline V lookup: CDR1 DFQATT, CDR2 SNEGSKA (reference sequence). The CDR3 covers 14 residues.

The CDR3 nucleotides are TGTGCCAGCAGCTTACGAGGGGCGGTAGAGACCCAGTACTTC. This codes for CASSLRGAVETQYF. This chain links TRBV7-6 with TRBJ2-5; either TRBD1 or TRBD2 may fit D (5 bases each). This CDR3 comprises 14 residues. Trimming removed 2 bases from V and 4 bases from J, with 11 bases in between. CDR1 and CDR2 (germline): SGHVS, FNYEAQ.

The V and J genes are TRBV12-3 or TRBV12-4 and TRBJ2-1; 8 bases are shared with TRBD2. The V gene end was trimmed by 4 bases and the J gene end by 10 bases; junction bases not matched to a gene: 9. The CDR3 spans 14 residues. The CDR3 here is CASSWGAGAREQFF. The CDR3 DNA is TGTGCCAGCAGTTGGGGAGCGGGAGCTCGGGAGCAGTTCTTC.

This clonotype was found a few times. The chain links TRBV12-3 or TRBV12-4 to TRBJ2-1; D may match TRBD1 or TRBD2 (5 bases each). This CDR3 is 14 amino acids long. With 6 bases removed from V and 5 bases from J, the gap between germline ends came to 14 bases. The DNA of the CDR3 is TGTGCCAGCAGCCGAACCGGGGACCACAATGAGCAGTTCTTC. Residues: CASSRTGDHNEQFF.

This clonotype was observed a few times. V usage is TRBV27 and J usage is TRBJ2-1; 7 nucleotides match TRBD1. The CDR3 runs 15 residues. J was trimmed by 8 bases and V by 3 bases; bases with no gene match: 10. Germline CDR1 MNHEY, CDR2 SMNVEV (reference sequence). CDR3 residues: CASSFRQGVGDEQFF. The CDR3 nucleotides are TGTGCCAGCAGTTTCCGGCAGGGGGTAGGCGATGAGCAGTTCTTC.

This clonotype appeared a single time. The rearrangement links TRBV11-2 to TRBJ2-1; 9 positions match TRBD1. The trim removed 1 base at V and 5 bases at J, leaving 3 bases unmatched. The germline gives CDR1 SGHAT, CDR2 FQNNGV. This CDR3 has 15 residues. The CDR3 bases are TGTGCCAGCAGCTTAGGGACAGGGGAACACAATGAGCAGTTCTTC. Its protein is CASSLGTGEHNEQFF.

The V call is TRBV7-2, the J call TRBJ2-2, with TRBD2 matching over 9 bases. The CDR3 is 18 amino acids. J gave up 5 bases and V 1 base, and 11 bases lay outside the gene matches. Germline-derived CDR1 and CDR2 are SGHTA and FQGNSA. CDR3 amino acids: CASSLGGAGGPSTGELFF. For the CDR3, the DNA is TGTGCCAGCAGCTTAGGGGGAGCGGGGGGCCCCTCGACCGGGGAGCTGTTTTTT.

This clonotype was counted only a few times. V is TRBV24-1 and J is TRBJ2-1; 14 bases align to TRBD2. V dropped 2 bases and J dropped 7; count of bases not matched to a gene: 6. Germline-derived CDR1 and CDR2 are KGHDR and SFDVKD. CDR3 length: 17 amino acids. In DNA, the CDR3 is TGTGCCACCAGTGATTCTGGGACTAGCGGGGGTATGAATGAGCAGTTCTTC. Encoded protein: CATSDSGTSGGMNEQFF.

The chain combines TRBV27 with TRBJ2-7, with 12 bases matching TRBD2. This CDR3 is 17 amino acids long. V lost 3 bases, J lost 3 bases, and 9 bases stayed unmatched. Germline CDR1 MNHEY, CDR2 SMNVEV (reference sequence). CDR3 residues: CASSFTSGTSGFYEQYF. The DNA of the CDR3 is TGTGCCAGCAGTTTCACCTCGGGGACTAGCGGGTTCTACGAGCAGTACTTC.

This clonotype was seen many times. The gene calls are TRBV5-6 and TRBJ2-1; 9 positions agree with TRBD1. CDR3 length: 14 residues. CDR1 SGHDT and CDR2 YYEEEE come from the germline V gene. J gave up 9 bases and V 1 base, and 5 bases lay outside the gene matches. The DNA of the CDR3 is TGTGCCAGCAGCTTGCGGGACAGGGCTAGTGAGCAGTTCTTC. Amino acids: CASSLRDRASEQFF.

The V gene is TRBV3-1, the J gene TRBJ2-1, with 9 bases that match TRBD2. Germline V lookup: CDR1 LGHDT, CDR2 YNNKEL (reference sequence). V lost 4 bases and J lost 14; bases outside the gene matches: 12. The CDR3 extends over 14 amino acids. The CDR3 DNA is TGTGCCAGCAGCCGTAACTTAGCGGGAGTTGAAGAGTTCTTC. Its translation is CASSRNLAGVEEFF.

The chain recombines TRBV29-1 with TRBJ1-1; D perhaps matches TRBD1 (5 bases). V lost 5 bases, J lost 1 base, and 11 bases lay in between. CDR1 and CDR2 from the germline V gene are SQVTM and ANQGSEA. This CDR3 comprises 13 residues. The CDR3 is CSVRDGQNTEAFF. The CDR3 bases are TGCAGCGTTAGGGACGGACAGAACACTGAAGCTTTCTTT.

This clonotype was detected only a few times. The chain links TRBV2 to TRBJ2-1, with D perhaps being TRBD1 or TRBD2 (5 bases each). Germline loops: CDR1 SNHLY, CDR2 FYNNEI. The V end was cut by 2 bases, the J end by 2 bases, with 13 bases between. The CDR3 sequence is 16 residues long. The CDR3 region is CASSELSGTTYNEQFF. In nucleotides, the CDR3 is TGTGCCAGCAGTGAACTTTCCGGGACGACCTACAATGAGCAGTTCTTC.

This chain links TRBV25-1 with TRBJ1-1; 8 positions agree with TRBD1. The CDR3 is made up of 14 amino acids. The V gene's germline CDR1 is MGHDK and CDR2 SYGVNS. Trimming cost V 5 bases and J 3 bases; bases outside gene matches: 5. The CDR3 here is CASSRQGWDTEAFF. CDR3 coding DNA: TGTGCCAGCAGTAGACAGGGGTGGGACACTGAAGCTTTCTTT.

This clonotype occurred a few times. The chain joins TRBV5-1 to TRBJ1-1, with D uncertain. CDR3 size: 15 residues. Trimming cost V 0 bases and J 1 base, with 10 bases left between them. Germline assignment: CDR1 SGHRS and CDR2 YFSETQ. For the CDR3, the DNA is TGCGCCAGCAGCTTGGGTCTCGAAGAGAACACTGAAGCTTTCTTT. This translates into CASSLGLEENTEAFF.

This clonotype was detected only once. CDR3 residues: CASSFGRVRMNTEAFF. CDR3 coding DNA: TGTGCCAGCAGTTTTGGACGGGTCAGAATGAACACTGAAGCTTTCTTT. The chain links TRBV12-3 or TRBV12-4 to TRBJ1-1; D is unclear. V gave up 3 bases and J gave up 0 bases, with 14 bases separating them. The CDR3 runs 16 residues.

The chain is built from TRBV20-1 and TRBJ2-3; no clear D gene. From germline, CDR1 is DFQATT and CDR2 SNEGSKA (reference sequence). The CDR3 contains 12 residues. V was clipped by 5 bases and J by 4 bases, with 10 bases between them. The CDR3 sequence is CSAHKGADTQYF. CDR3 coding DNA: TGCAGTGCTCATAAGGGCGCAGATACGCAGTATTTT.

A word on this clonotype: Mismatch with germline at one junction end may stem from a read error. The rearrangement links TRBV5-1 to TRBJ1-6; 9 bases match TRBD1. Germline-derived CDR1 and CDR2 are SGHRS and YFSETQ. This CDR3 is 15 amino acids long. The CDR3 bases are TGCGCCAGCAGATTGGGACAGGGACCGAATTCACCCCTCCACTTT. Residues: CASRLGQGPNSPLHF.

This clonotype was detected only a few times. The J gene is TRBJ2-5, the V gene TRBV5-1; 11 bases map to TRBD2. Trimming removed 4 bases from V and 1 base from J; junction bases left unmatched: 6. CDR3 size: 16 residues. Per the germline V gene, CDR1 is SGHRS and CDR2 is YFSETQ. Here the CDR3 reads CASSRIAGGIQETQYF. The CDR3, as DNA: TGCGCCAGCAGCAGAATAGCGGGGGGGATCCAAGAGACCCAGTACTTC. The full variable domain, with the rest looked up from reference TRBV5-1 and TRBJ2-5, is KAGVTQTPRYLIKTRGQQVTLSCSPISGHRSVSWYQQTPGQGLQFLFEYFSETQRNKGNFPGRFSGRQFSNSRSEMNVSTLELGDSALYLCASSRIAGGIQETQYFGPGTRLLVL.

This clonotype was recorded a few times. The chain joins TRBV12-3 or TRBV12-4 to TRBJ1-6, with D perhaps matching TRBD1 (5 bases). CDR3 length: 15 residues. Trimming cost V 2 bases and J 7 bases, with 12 bases left between them. Here the CDR3 reads CASSLIQGANSPLHF. CDR3 in DNA: TGTGCCAGCAGTTTAATCCAGGGAGCGAATTCACCCCTCCACTTT.

The genes are TRBV7-2 and TRBJ2-3, with D unclear. Germline V gene lookup returns CDR1 SGHTA and CDR2 FQGNSA. The CDR3 totals 14 residues. V was cut by 1 base and J by 2 bases, with 7 bases left in between. The CDR3 spells CASSLGALTDTQYF. In nucleotides, the CDR3 is TGTGCCAGCAGCTTAGGGGCCCTCACAGATACGCAGTATTTT.

The chain is built from TRBV6-5 and TRBJ2-5, with D tentatively TRBD2 (6 bases). The germline V gene has CDR1 MNHEY and CDR2 SVGAGI. V gave up 0 bases and J gave up 1 base, with 12 bases separating them. The length of the CDR3 is 16 residues. The CDR3 is CASSYSTGELQETQYF. CDR3 nucleotides: TGTGCCAGCAGTTACTCGACGGGAGAGCTCCAAGAGACCCAGTACTTC.

The chain is built from TRBV7-2 and TRBJ2-5; 14 bases are shared with TRBD2. CDR3 length: 16 residues. Germline assignment: CDR1 SGHTA and CDR2 FQGNSA. J was trimmed by 5 bases and V by 7 bases; bases with no gene match: 9. CDR3 DNA sequence: TGTGCCAGCACCGGGACTAGCGGGGGAGGGGTGGAGACCCAGTACTTC. Amino acid sequence: CASTGTSGGGVETQYF.